A selection of T cell receptor beta chains follows, all from one sample in a study of T cells after posttransplantation cyclophosphamide. The method was immunoSEQ multiplex PCR; TCRdb's version includes in-frame clones alone and lacks a portion of them. The sample holds about 47,000 clones; roughly 92% are singletons and the top ten take 3% to 3.5%. The sequenced sample was PBMCs. These receptors were obtained from a woman between 45 and 65 years old in good health and a related stem cell transplant donor. Each CDR3 is given with its conserved first and last residue. The D gene is left open where the match is weak. Clone sizes are given selectively: once, few, many, or a class where the clone is expanded.

CDR3 DNA | CDR3 protein | clone size | D gene | J gene | V gene
TGTGCCAGCAGCGTAGGCGGGACGGTGAACACCGGGGAGCTGTTTTTT | CASSVGGTVNTGELFF | once | NA | TRBJ2-2 | TRBV9
TGTGCCAGTAGTAACCCTCTAGCGGAAGAGACCCAGTACTTC | CASSNPLAEETQYF | NA | TRBD2 | TRBJ2-5 | TRBV19
TGTGCCAGCAGGAAGGGGCGGGGGAATCCAGGAAACACCATATATTTT | CASRKGRGNPGNTIYF | NA | NA | TRBJ1-3 | TRBV28
TGTGCCAGCGGCACCTACGAGCAGTACTTC | CASGTYEQYF | NA | NA | TRBJ2-7 | TRBV2
TGCAGCGCCAACTCCGGGGGGCTAGACACCGGGGAGCTGTTTTTT | CSANSGGLDTGELFF | NA | NA | TRBJ2-2 | TRBV29-1
TGCGCCAGCAGCCCCTCGTCCCCAGGGGATCCCTACGAGCAGTACTTC | CASSPSSPGDPYEQYF | once | NA | TRBJ2-7 | TRBV5-1
TGTGCCAGCAGCTTGGGACAGGGGTTTTCTGAAGCTTTCTTT | CASSLGQGFSEAFF | NA | TRBD1 | TRBJ1-1 | TRBV5-6
TGCGCCAGCAGCCAATTCGGTATGAACACCGGGGAGCTGTTTTTT | CASSQFGMNTGELFF | NA | NA | TRBJ2-2 | TRBV4-1
TGTGCCAGTACCCCGTCTGGGGCCAACGTCCTGACTTTC | CASTPSGANVLTF | NA | NA | TRBJ2-6 | TRBV19
TGCAGCGTTGAATCAACCGGGACAGGGAGGGACGAGCAGTACTTC | CSVESTGTGRDEQYF | NA | TRBD1 | TRBJ2-7 | TRBV29-1
TGTGCCAGTAGTATAGCGCTCAGCGGGGGGTCCCAAGAGACCCAGTACTTC | CASSIALSGGSQETQYF | NA | TRBD2 | TRBJ2-5 | TRBV19
TGTGCCAGCAGTTACTCGGTAAAGATCTACGAGCAGTACTTC | CASSYSVKIYEQYF | NA | NA | TRBJ2-7 | TRBV6-5
TGCGCCAGCAGCTTGGAGTCTAGCGGGGCCCCAATAACAGATACGCAGTATTTT | CASSLESSGAPITDTQYF | once | TRBD2 | TRBJ2-3 | TRBV5-1
TGTGCCAGCGGGGGCCTTAATGAAAAACTGTTTTTT | CASGGLNEKLFF | once | NA | TRBJ1-4 | TRBV6-5
TGTGCCAGCAGCGAGACCTACGAGCAGTACTTC | CASSETYEQYF | NA | NA | TRBJ2-7 | TRBV6-1
TGCGCCAGCAGCTCCCTGGAGACGAGAGGGGAGCTGTTTTTT | CASSSLETRGELFF | NA | NA | TRBJ2-2 | TRBV5-1
TGTGCCAGCAGTCAAGAGTCCTGGCGGCAGAAATCCTACGAGCAGTACTTC | CASSQESWRQKSYEQYF | NA | NA | TRBJ2-7 | TRBV27
TGCGCCAGCAGCTATACAGGGGTGAACACTGAAGCTTTTTTT | CASSYTGVNTEAFF | NA | TRBD1 | TRBJ1-1 | TRBV5-1
TGTGCCAGCAGTCCCCGGGACAGGGCCGACGAGCAGTACTTC | CASSPRDRADEQYF | NA | TRBD1 | TRBJ2-7 | TRBV6-5
TGCAGCGTTCGGAGACAGACCTCCGTGGGGGCTTTCTTT | CSVRRQTSVGAFF | NA | NA | TRBJ1-1 | TRBV29-1
TGTGCCAGCAGCTCAACGATGAGCTCCTACGAGCAGTACTTC | CASSSTMSSYEQYF | NA | NA | TRBJ2-7 | TRBV7-6
TGTGCCAGCAGCTTAACACCCGGGGAAGCCTACGAGCAGTACTTC | CASSLTPGEAYEQYF | NA | NA | TRBJ2-7 | TRBV7-3
TGCGCCAGCAGCTTGGACACCCCAAACGAGCAGTACTTC | CASSLDTPNEQYF | NA | NA | TRBJ2-7 | TRBV5-1
TGTGCCAGCAGCCATCTTCGCGGGGGGGTCCTCCAAGAGACCCAGTACTTC | CASSHLRGGVLQETQYF | NA | TRBD2 | TRBJ2-5 | TRBV28
TGTGCCAGCAGTAAACAGGGGCAGAACACTGAAGCTTTCTTT | CASSKQGQNTEAFF | NA | TRBD1 | TRBJ1-1 | TRBV25-1
TGTGCCACCAGCAGAGATTACACGGGGAGGGTGGATGGCTACACCTTC | CATSRDYTGRVDGYTF | NA | NA | TRBJ1-2 | TRBV15
TGTGCCAGCACACTAGCGGGAGGTGGTGAGCAGTTCTTC | CASTLAGGGEQFF | once | TRBD2 | TRBJ2-1 | TRBV18
TGTGCCAGCAGTGACCCAGACAGGTACCAAGAGACCCAGTACTTC | CASSDPDRYQETQYF | NA | NA | TRBJ2-5 | TRBV25-1
TGTGCCATCAGTGAGTCCCGGGCGCAGGGAGGTTCACCCCTCCACTTT | CAISESRAQGGSPLHF | NA | NA | TRBJ1-6 | TRBV10-3
TGTGCCAGCCTAGACCTAGATACGCAGTATTTT | CASLDLDTQYF | NA | NA | TRBJ2-3 | TRBV6-5
TGTGCCAGCAGTTTATACAGGGGAGCCGAAAACACTGAAGCTTTCTTT | CASSLYRGAENTEAFF | NA | TRBD1 | TRBJ1-1 | TRBV28
TGTGCCAGCAGCTTAGCGGGAGGATCGGATACGCAGTATTTT | CASSLAGGSDTQYF | once | NA | TRBJ2-3 | TRBV7-9
TGCGCCAGCAGCTCGAAGCGGGAGCTCGCCTATGAGCAGTTCTTC | CASSSKRELAYEQFF | NA | TRBD2 | TRBJ2-1 | TRBV5-1
TGCGCCAGCAGCTTCGGGGGGGGGCCGGGAGATACGCAGTATTTT | CASSFGGGPGDTQYF | NA | TRBD2 | TRBJ2-3 | TRBV5-1
TGTGCCAGCTATCCGGGGGGGCGCTTTTCTGGTGAAGCTTTCTTT | CASYPGGRFSGEAFF | NA | NA | TRBJ1-1 | TRBV2
TGCGCCAGCAGCTTGTCGATTAGGACAGGGGGCTCTACCAACCCCTACGAGCAGTACTTC | CASSLSIRTGGSTNPYEQYF | NA | TRBD1 | TRBJ2-7 | TRBV5-1
TGCGCCAGCAGCCACGGACAGGACTACGAGCAGTACTTC | CASSHGQDYEQYF | NA | TRBD1 | TRBJ2-7 | TRBV5-1
TGTGCCAGCAGTCCAGGGACACCCGATTCACCCCTCCACTTT | CASSPGTPDSPLHF | NA | NA | TRBJ1-6 | TRBV6-1
TGCAGCGTTGATCTTCGGGAAGGGCGAGATACGCAGTATTTT | CSVDLREGRDTQYF | NA | NA | TRBJ2-3 | TRBV29-1
TGTGCCAGCAATCGACTAGCGGGGAGCTCCTACAATGAGCAGTTCTTC | CASNRLAGSSYNEQFF | few | TRBD2 | TRBJ2-1 | TRBV11-3
TGCAGCGTCAGGGCCGGGCAAGAGACCCAGTACTTC | CSVRAGQETQYF | once | NA | TRBJ2-5 | TRBV29-1
TGTGCCAGCAAAGGACAGGTGTACACCGGGGAGCTGTTTTTT | CASKGQVYTGELFF | once | TRBD1 | TRBJ2-2 | TRBV6-5
TGTGCCAGCAGCTTGGTTTGGACAGGGGGCGAGATTGGCAATCAGCCCCAGCATTTT | CASSLVWTGGEIGNQPQHF | NA | TRBD1 | TRBJ1-5 | TRBV5-5
TGTGCCAGTAGTATAGATCTTACAGGGTCTGGCGAGCAGTACTTC | CASSIDLTGSGEQYF | NA | NA | TRBJ2-7 | TRBV19
TGCGCCAGCAGCCAAGATAGGACAGTCTATAATTCACCCCTCCACTTT | CASSQDRTVYNSPLHF | NA | NA | TRBJ1-6 | TRBV4-1
TGCAGCGTTGAAGGGACAGGGGAAAACACCATATATTTT | CSVEGTGENTIYF | NA | TRBD1 | TRBJ1-3 | TRBV29-1
TGTGCCAGCAGCCGGTCCGGGACAGTTCAGGAAAAACTGTTTTTT | CASSRSGTVQEKLFF | NA | TRBD1 | TRBJ1-4 | TRBV6-5
TGTGCCAGCAGCGTATCCCCAGGGGTACGCCAGCCCCAGCATTTT | CASSVSPGVRQPQHF | NA | NA | TRBJ1-5 | TRBV9
TGTGCCAGCAGCTTGGCGGGAGGCCAACAAGAGACCCAGTACTTC | CASSLAGGQQETQYF | NA | TRBD2 | TRBJ2-5 | TRBV5-4
TGTGCCAGCTCACCAGCGGGTAACTCCTACGAGCAGTACTTC | CASSPAGNSYEQYF | NA | NA | TRBJ2-7 | TRBV18